The 5 T cell receptor beta chains in this list originate from one sample, sequenced in a study of blood T cell repertoires in COVID-19. Produced via immunoSEQ multiplex PCR; TCRdb's table is partial and in-frame only. The sample has about 33,000 clones, almost 90% seen once. Material: peripheral blood. The receptor source for this set is a human donor in a cohort sampled during active COVID-19.

Here the CDR3 reads CASSFLQGRAGNTIYF. CDR3 coding DNA: TGTGCCAGCAGCTTCCTACAGGGCAGGGCTGGAAACACCATATATTTT. The gene calls are TRBV11-3 and TRBJ1-3; D may be TRBD1 (6 bases). Per germline, CDR1 SGHNT and CDR2 YENEEA. The CDR3 length is 16 residues. The V end was cut by 3 bases, the J end by 2 bases, with 14 bases between.

The V and J genes are TRBV7-6 and TRBJ2-7; TRBD2 matches at 7 bases. V shed 1 base and J 2 bases; nucleotides not matched to a gene: 8. This CDR3 is 16 amino acids long. The germline CDR1 and CDR2 sequences are SGHVS and FNYEAQ. The DNA of the CDR3 is TGTGCCAGCAGCTTAGTGGGGGGAGGGGTTACCTACGAGCAGTACTTC. It yields the protein CASSLVGGGVTYEQYF.

Only a few counts were recorded for this clone. This chain joins TRBV19 and TRBJ2-6; D is uncertain. From germline, CDR1 is LNHDA and CDR2 SQIVND (reference sequence). V was trimmed by 5 bases and J by 0 bases, leaving 14 bases between them. This CDR3 contains 17 residues. The CDR3 spells CASSRPGNPSGANVLTF. DNA of the CDR3: TGTGCCAGTAGTCGGCCAGGTAACCCCTCTGGGGCCAACGTCCTGACTTTC. Filled out from reference TRBV19 and TRBJ2-6, the complete variable domain reads DGGITQSPKYLFRKEGQNVTLSCEQNLNHDAMYWYRQDPGQGLRLIYYSQIVNDFQKGDIAEGYSVSREKKESFPLTVTSAQKNPTAFYLCASSRPGNPSGANVLTFGAGSRLTVL.

V is TRBV10-2 and J is TRBJ2-7; 11 nucleotides align to TRBD1. From germline, CDR1 is WSHSY and CDR2 SAAADI. This CDR3 region has 12 residues. J gave up 3 bases and V 11 bases, and 3 bases lay outside the gene matches. CDR3 loop: CAGGTGGYEQYF. CDR3 nucleotides: TGCGCCGGCGGGACAGGGGGCTACGAGCAGTACTTC.

The CDR3 sequence is CASSLRWASGRFMYQETQYF. The DNA for the CDR3 is TGTGCCAGCAGTTTGCGCTGGGCTAGCGGGAGGTTTATGTACCAAGAGACCCAGTACTTC. V is TRBV28 and J is TRBJ2-5; 11 bases are shared with TRBD2. In germline, CDR1 is MDHEN, CDR2 SYDVKM. The ends lost 3 bases at V and 0 bases at J; junction bases unmatched: 15. The CDR3 runs to 20 residues.